These T cell receptor beta chains were read from a single sample in a study of blood T cell repertoires in COVID-19. Some clones are missing from TCRdb's copy, which holds only in-frame ones; the method was immunoSEQ multiplex PCR. The sample has more than 250,000 clones; around 90% are singletons. The material sequenced was peripheral blood. These TCRs come from a man younger than 30 who had recovered from COVID-19. The CDR3 runs from the conserved cysteine through the conserved F or W. The D gene is left open where the match is weak. Some rows mark clone size as missing; the rest say once, few, many or name a class of expanded clone.

TRBV9	-	TRBJ1-3	-	CASSGDTNTIYF	TGTGCCAGCAGCGGCGACACGAACACCATATATTTT
TRBV5-5	few	TRBJ2-7	-	CASSLGPFSYEQYF	TGTGCCAGCAGCTTGGGTCCATTCTCCTACGAGCAGTACTTC
TRBV5-5	few	TRBJ2-7	-	CASSRVATSYEQYF	TGTGCCAGCAGCCGGGTCGCCACCTCCTACGAGCAGTACTTC
TRBV25-1	-	TRBJ1-2	-	CASAQGRGYTF	TGTGCCAGCGCCCAGGGGCGGGGCTACACCTTC
TRBV27	-	TRBJ1-1	-	CASRFLGGDTEAFF	TGTGCCAGCAGGTTTCTAGGGGGGGACACTGAAGCTTTCTTT
TRBV19	-	TRBJ1-2	-	CASSIGGGRGSYTF	TGTGCCAGTAGTATAGGTGGGGGCCGCGGATCCTACACCTTC
TRBV10-3	-	TRBJ2-5	TRBD1	CAISKTGEETQYF	TGTGCCATCAGCAAGACAGGGGAGGAGACCCAGTACTTC
TRBV2	-	TRBJ2-7	TRBD1	CASRVGQGAYEQYF	TGTGCCAGCAGAGTCGGACAGGGGGCCTACGAGCAGTACTTC
TRBV19	-	TRBJ1-5	-	CASSYGQNQPQHF	TGTGCCAGTAGTTACGGTCAAAATCAGCCCCAGCATTTT
TRBV27	-	TRBJ2-1	TRBD2	CASATSASSYNEQFF	TGTGCCAGCGCTACTAGCGCGAGCTCCTACAATGAGCAGTTCTTC
TRBV5-4	-	TRBJ1-2	TRBD1	CASSFQGAHNYGYTF	TGTGCCAGCAGCTTCCAGGGGGCCCACAACTATGGCTACACCTTC
TRBV10-1	once	TRBJ2-2	-	CASSGTIAGELFF	TGCGCCAGCTCGGGAACAATCGCCGGGGAGCTGTTTTTT
TRBV5-1	-	TRBJ2-7	TRBD2	CASSLDPGGVLREQYF	TGCGCCAGCAGCTTGGACCCGGGAGGGGTACTAAGGGAGCAGTACTTC
TRBV5-1	-	TRBJ2-7	TRBD1	CASSWDRVSSYEQYF	TGCGCCAGCAGCTGGGACAGGGTCTCATCCTACGAGCAGTACTTC
TRBV19	-	TRBJ1-1	-	CASNRQGVNTEAFF	TGTGCCAGTAATAGGCAGGGCGTGAACACTGAAGCTTTCTTT
TRBV27	-	TRBJ2-1	-	CASSLSYIDEQFF	TGTGCCAGCAGTTTATCGTATATCGATGAGCAGTTCTTC
TRBV3-1/TRBV3-2	-	TRBJ2-7	-	CASSQVTSLREQYF	TGTGCCAGCAGCCAAGTGACTAGTTTGCGCGAGCAGTACTTC
TRBV11-2	-	TRBJ1-3	-	CASSVTDGGNTIYF	TGTGCCAGCAGCGTGACAGACGGGGGAAACACCATATATTTT
TRBV19	-	TRBJ2-5	TRBD2	CASSISGLAGAETQYF	TGTGCCAGTAGTATATCGGGACTAGCTGGGGCGGAGACCCAGTACTTC
TRBV28	-	TRBJ1-1	-	CASTKGHFRGANTEAFF	TGTGCCAGCACTAAAGGACACTTCAGGGGTGCGAACACTGAAGCTTTCTTT
TRBV7-9	few	TRBJ2-5	-	CASSGRITLEETQYF	TGTGCCAGCAGCGGGAGAATTACTCTTGAGGAGACCCAGTACTTC
TRBV19	-	TRBJ1-2	TRBD1	CASTTQTGARSYGYTF	TGTGCCAGTACTACCCAGACAGGGGCGCGCAGTTATGGCTACACCTTC
TRBV10-2	-	TRBJ1-1	TRBD1	CASSEEGQIAEAFF	TGCGCCAGCAGTGAGGAGGGACAGATCGCTGAAGCTTTCTTT
TRBV6-5	-	TRBJ2-7	TRBD1	CASRPYRGPYEQYF	TGTGCCAGCAGGCCATACAGGGGCCCCTACGAGCAGTACTTC